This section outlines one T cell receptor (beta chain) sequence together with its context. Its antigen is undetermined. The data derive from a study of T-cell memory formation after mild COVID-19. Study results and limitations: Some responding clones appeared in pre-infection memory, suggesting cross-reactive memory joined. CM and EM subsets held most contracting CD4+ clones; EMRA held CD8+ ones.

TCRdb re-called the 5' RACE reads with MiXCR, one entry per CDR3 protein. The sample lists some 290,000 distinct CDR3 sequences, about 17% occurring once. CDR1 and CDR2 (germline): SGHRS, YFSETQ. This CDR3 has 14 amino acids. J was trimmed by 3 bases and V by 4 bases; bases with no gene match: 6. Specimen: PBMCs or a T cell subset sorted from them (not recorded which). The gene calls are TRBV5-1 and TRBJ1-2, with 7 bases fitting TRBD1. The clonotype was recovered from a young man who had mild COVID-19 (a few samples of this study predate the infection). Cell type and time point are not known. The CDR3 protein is CASSPPTGDYGYTF. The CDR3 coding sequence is TGCGCCAGCAGCCCCCCTACAGGGGACTATGGCTACACCTTC.